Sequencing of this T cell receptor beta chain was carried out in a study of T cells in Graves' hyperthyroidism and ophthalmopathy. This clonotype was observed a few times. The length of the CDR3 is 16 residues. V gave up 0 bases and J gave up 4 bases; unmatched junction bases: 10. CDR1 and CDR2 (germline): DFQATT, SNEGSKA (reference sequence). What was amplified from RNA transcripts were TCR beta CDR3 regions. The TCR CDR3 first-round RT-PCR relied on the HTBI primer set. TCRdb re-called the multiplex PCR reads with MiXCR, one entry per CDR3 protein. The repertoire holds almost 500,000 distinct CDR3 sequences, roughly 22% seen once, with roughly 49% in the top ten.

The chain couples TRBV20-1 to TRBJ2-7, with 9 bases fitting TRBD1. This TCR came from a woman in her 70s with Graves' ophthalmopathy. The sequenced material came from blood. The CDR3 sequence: CSARETSGTGQYEQYF. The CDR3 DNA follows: TGCAGTGCTAGAGAGACTTCCGGGACAGGGCAGTACGAGCAGTACTTC.